A single T cell receptor beta chain is shown here with its context. No antigen is known for it. A much larger clone sits a single nucleotide away, making a read error possible. This sample is part of a study of tumor and adjacent non-tumor tissue in lung cancer. Study information: Aged roughly 31 to 85 years, patients included approximately 11 men and roughly 5 women with stage I to III disease. Study results and limitations: TCR diversity was significantly greater in tumor than normal lung tissue. Higher tumor TCR diversity was associated with shorter survival. In normal lung, the top 100 clones were significantly more dominant than in tumor.

TCRbeta libraries were built with three rounds of nested PCR, modified from ARM-PCR. TCRdb processed the multiplex PCR reads anew with MiXCR; each CDR3 protein has one entry. Altogether 94,000 or so distinct CDR3 sequences are present, around three quarters being singletons, with the ten largest covering 21%. The template was RNA from unsorted bulk tissue. More than 3 cm separated this lung sample from the edge of the tumor. With 5 bases removed from V and 7 bases from J, the gap between germline ends came to 17 bases. The CDR3 totals 14 residues. Germline CDR1 GTSNPN, CDR2 SVGIG (reference sequence).

The chain recombines TRBV30 with TRBJ2-2, with D possibly called TRBD1 or TRBD2 (5 bases each). Source material: distant non-tumor lung tissue. The sequence was collected from a woman between 45 and 65 years old with non-small cell lung cancer. For the CDR3, the DNA is TGTGCCTGGGGCCCGTCCAGGGAGAGCGGGGAGCTGTTTTTT. Translated: CAWGPSRESGELFF.